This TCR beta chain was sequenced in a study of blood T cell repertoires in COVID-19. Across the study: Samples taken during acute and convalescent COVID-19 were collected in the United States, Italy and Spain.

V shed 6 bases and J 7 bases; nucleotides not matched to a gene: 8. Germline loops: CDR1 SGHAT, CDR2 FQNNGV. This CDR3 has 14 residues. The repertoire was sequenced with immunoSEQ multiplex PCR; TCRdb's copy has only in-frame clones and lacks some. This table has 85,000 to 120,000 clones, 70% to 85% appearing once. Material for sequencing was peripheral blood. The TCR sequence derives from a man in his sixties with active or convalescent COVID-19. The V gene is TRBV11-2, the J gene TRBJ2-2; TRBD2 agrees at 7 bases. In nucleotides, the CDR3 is TGTGCCAGCAGTTTGGCGGGAGCTAACGGGGAGCTGTTTTTT. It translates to CASSLAGANGELFF.